This TCR beta chain was observed in a study of siplizumab effects on memory and regulatory T cells. J gave up 1 base and V 1 base, and 10 bases lay outside the gene matches. The CDR3 covers 19 residues. Germline V CDR1 and CDR2: SGHTA, FQGNSA. Profiled with immunoSEQ multiplex PCR; TCRdb holds only in-frame clones, not every one. The top ten clones hold around 0.16% of a sample with about 120,000 clones, around 95% of them seen once. The sequenced sample consisted of non-Treg CD4+ T cells sorted from blood. This chain joins TRBV7-2 and TRBJ2-4, with TRBD1 matching over 10 bases. The sequence was collected from a human donor in good health. The CDR3 DNA follows: TGTGCCAGCAGCTTAGACGGACAGGGGGTGAAGAGGGCCAAAAACATTCAGTACTTC. This sequence encodes CASSLDGQGVKRAKNIQYF.